This T cell receptor beta chain was captured by sequencing in a study of blood T cell repertoires in COVID-19. Looking at the study overall: Samples of COVID-19 (acute and convalescent) were obtained from the United States, Italy and Spain. T cells, B-cell-depleted T cells, or PBMCs supplied cDNA or gDNA.

Here immunoSEQ multiplex PCR was the method, and the copy in TCRdb shows in-frame clones only, minus some. The repertoire includes about 290,000 clones, 85% of them detected once, and approximately 3.8% sits in the top ten. The V end lost 3 bases, the J end lost 8 bases, and 10 bases lay between the germline ends. There are 12 residues in the CDR3. Germline V gene data show CDR1 as LGHDT and CDR2 as YNNKEL (reference sequence). The sample consisted of peripheral blood. The clonotype originates from a woman aged 50 to 60 with active or convalescent COVID-19. The chain is built from TRBV3-1 (or the pseudogene TRBV3-2) and TRBJ1-2; D is unclear. CDR3 sequence: CASSQLEGGYTF. The CDR3 DNA sequence: TGTGCCAGCAGCCAGCTTGAGGGCGGCTACACCTTC.